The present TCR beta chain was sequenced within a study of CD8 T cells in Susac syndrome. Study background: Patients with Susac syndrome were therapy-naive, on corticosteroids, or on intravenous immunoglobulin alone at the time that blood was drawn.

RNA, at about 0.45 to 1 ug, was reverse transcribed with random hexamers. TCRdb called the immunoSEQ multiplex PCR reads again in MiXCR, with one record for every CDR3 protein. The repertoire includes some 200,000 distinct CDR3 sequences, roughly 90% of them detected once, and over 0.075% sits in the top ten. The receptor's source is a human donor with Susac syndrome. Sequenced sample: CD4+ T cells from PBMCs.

CDR3 amino acids: CAWGTGQGLEQYF. CDR3 nucleotides: TGTGCCTGGGGGACTGGGCAGGGACTCGAGCAGTACTTC. This chain joins TRBV30 and TRBJ2-7; a possible D gene is TRBD2 (6 bases). The CDR3 loop spans 13 amino acids. Trimming removed 5 bases at V and 6 bases at J, with 17 bases between. From germline, CDR1 is GTSNPN and CDR2 SVGIG (reference sequence).